This T cell receptor (beta chain) was obtained from a study of T-cell memory formation after mild COVID-19. This clonotype was picked up a small number of times. Its cognate antigen is unknown. Points from the study as a whole: Cross-reactive memory apparently joined, as some responding clones appeared in pre-infection memory.

TCRdb itself ran the 5' RACE reads through MiXCR, one entry per CDR3 protein. The sample lists about 450,000 distinct CDR3 sequences; about a quarter were seen once. The CDR3 consists of 14 residues. Losses at the gene ends were 1 base for V and 4 bases for J; bases not matched to a gene: 2. Per germline, CDR1 SGHRS and CDR2 YFSETQ. Sequencing used PBMCs or a T cell subset sorted from them (not recorded which). The TCR was taken from an adult woman who had mild COVID-19 (a few samples of this study predate the infection). Cell type and time point are not known. The genes are TRBV5-1 and TRBJ2-3; 8 bases map to TRBD2. This CDR3 reads CASSLRAGADTQYF. DNA of the CDR3: TGCGCCAGCAGCTTGCGAGCGGGAGCAGATACGCAGTATTTT.